The sequence of this T cell receptor (beta chain) was determined in a study of identical twins. The CDR3 runs to 16 residues. Trimming at V came to 6 bases and at J to 5 bases, leaving 12 bases not matched to a gene. The germline CDR1 and CDR2 sequences are MGHDK and SYGVNS. A single record per CDR3 protein comes from TCRdb applying MiXCR to the 5' RACE reads. The sample includes about 490,000 distinct CDR3 sequences, about 15% of them seen just once. These data were also filed under a second study, of yellow fever vaccine responses in identical twins.

V is TRBV25-1 and J is TRBJ2-7, with TRBD2 matching 11 bases. The receptor comes from a woman aged 18-29 years in good health. The material sequenced was CD4+ T cells sorted from blood. The CDR3 DNA is TGTGCCAGCAGCGGGCTCCAGGATAGCGGGAGGGACGAGCAGTACTTC. Translating gives CASSGLQDSGRDEQYF.